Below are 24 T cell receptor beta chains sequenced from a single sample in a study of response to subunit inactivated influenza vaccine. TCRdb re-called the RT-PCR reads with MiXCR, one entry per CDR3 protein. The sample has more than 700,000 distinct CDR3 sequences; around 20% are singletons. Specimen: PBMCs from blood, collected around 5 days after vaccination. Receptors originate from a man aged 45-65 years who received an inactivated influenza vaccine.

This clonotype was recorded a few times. The CDR3 sequence: CSVVGSGTGELFF. CDR3 coding DNA: TGCAGCGTTGTGGGGTCTGGAACCGGGGAGCTGTTTTTT. V gene TRBV29-1 combines with J gene TRBJ2-2; the D is unclear. Trimming removed 4 bases at V and 5 bases at J, with 11 bases between. The CDR3 consists of 13 residues. The V gene's germline CDR1 is SQVTM and CDR2 ANQGSEA.

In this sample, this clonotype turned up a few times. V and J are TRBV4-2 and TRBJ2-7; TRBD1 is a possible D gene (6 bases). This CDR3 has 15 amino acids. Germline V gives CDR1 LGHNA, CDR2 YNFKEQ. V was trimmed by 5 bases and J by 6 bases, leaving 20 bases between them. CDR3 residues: CASSVRDTLGSEQYF. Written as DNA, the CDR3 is TGTGCCAGCAGCGTACGGGACACTCTGGGGAGCGAGCAGTACTTC.

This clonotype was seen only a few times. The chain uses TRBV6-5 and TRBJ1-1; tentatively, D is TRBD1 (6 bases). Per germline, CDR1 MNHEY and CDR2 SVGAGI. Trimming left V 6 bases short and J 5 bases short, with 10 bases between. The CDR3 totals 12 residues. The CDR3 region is CASSAGATEAFF. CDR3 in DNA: TGTGCCAGCAGCGCAGGGGCTACTGAAGCTTTCTTT.

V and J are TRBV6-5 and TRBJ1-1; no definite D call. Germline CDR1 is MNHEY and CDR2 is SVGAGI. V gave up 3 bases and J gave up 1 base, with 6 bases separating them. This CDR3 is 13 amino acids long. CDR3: CASSYTANTEAFF. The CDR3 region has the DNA TGTGCCAGCAGTTATACCGCGAACACTGAAGCTTTCTTT.

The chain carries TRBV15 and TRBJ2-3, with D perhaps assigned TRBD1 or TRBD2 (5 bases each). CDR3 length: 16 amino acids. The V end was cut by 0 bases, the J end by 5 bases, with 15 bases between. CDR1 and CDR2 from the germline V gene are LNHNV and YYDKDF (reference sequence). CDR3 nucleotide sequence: TGTGCCACCAGCAGAGAGGGGACGCCTCCGGGAGATACGCAGTATTTT. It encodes CATSREGTPPGDTQYF. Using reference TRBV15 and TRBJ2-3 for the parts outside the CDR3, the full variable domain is DAMVIQNPRYQVTQFGKPVTLSCSQTLNHNVMYWYQQKSSQAPKLLFHYYDKDFNNEADTPDNFQSRRPNTSFCFLDIRSPGLGDTAMYLCATSREGTPPGDTQYFGPGTRLTVL.

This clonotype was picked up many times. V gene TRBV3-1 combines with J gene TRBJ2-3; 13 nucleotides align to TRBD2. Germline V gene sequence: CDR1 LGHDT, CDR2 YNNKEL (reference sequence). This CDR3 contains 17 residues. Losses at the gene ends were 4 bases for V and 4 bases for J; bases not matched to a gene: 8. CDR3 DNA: TGTGCCAGCAGCCTAACTAGCGGGGGGGCGTGGTCAGATACGCAGTATTTT. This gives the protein CASSLTSGGAWSDTQYF.

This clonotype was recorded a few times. The CDR3 sequence: CASSSPRGLSQETQYF. CDR3 nucleotides: TGTGCCAGCAGCTCCCCCCGGGGACTATCACAAGAGACCCAGTACTTC. This rearrangement joins TRBV5-6 to TRBJ2-5; 7 nucleotides align to TRBD2. This CDR3 region has 16 residues. Unmatched junction bases numbered 10, after V lost 3 bases and J lost 2 bases. CDR1 is SGHDT and CDR2 is YYEEEE in the germline V gene.

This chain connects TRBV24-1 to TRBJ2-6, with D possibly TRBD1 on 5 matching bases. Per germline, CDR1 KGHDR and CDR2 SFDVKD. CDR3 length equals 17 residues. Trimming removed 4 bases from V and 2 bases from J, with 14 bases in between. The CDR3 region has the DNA TGTGCCACCAGTGACCCAAACTACAGGACTGGGGCCAACGTCCTGACTTTC. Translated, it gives CATSDPNYRTGANVLTF.

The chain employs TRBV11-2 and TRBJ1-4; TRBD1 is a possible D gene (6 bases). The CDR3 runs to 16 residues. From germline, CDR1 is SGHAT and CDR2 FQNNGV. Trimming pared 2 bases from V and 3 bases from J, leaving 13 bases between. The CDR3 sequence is CASSLRLPGANEKLFF. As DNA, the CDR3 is TGTGCCAGCAGCTTAAGATTGCCAGGGGCTAATGAAAAACTGTTTTTT.

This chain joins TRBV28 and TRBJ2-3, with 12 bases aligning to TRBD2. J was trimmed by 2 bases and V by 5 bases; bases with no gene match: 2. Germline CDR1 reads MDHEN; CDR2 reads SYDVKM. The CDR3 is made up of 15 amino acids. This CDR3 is CASSRLAGDTDTQYF. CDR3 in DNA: TGTGCCAGCAGTAGACTAGCGGGGGACACAGATACGCAGTATTTT.

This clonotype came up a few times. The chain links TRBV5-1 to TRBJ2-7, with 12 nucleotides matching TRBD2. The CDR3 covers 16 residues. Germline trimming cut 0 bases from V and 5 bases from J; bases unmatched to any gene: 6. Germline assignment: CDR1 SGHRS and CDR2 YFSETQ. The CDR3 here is CASSLAPLAGGHEQYF. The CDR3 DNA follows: TGCGCCAGCAGCTTGGCCCCACTAGCGGGGGGCCACGAGCAGTACTTC.

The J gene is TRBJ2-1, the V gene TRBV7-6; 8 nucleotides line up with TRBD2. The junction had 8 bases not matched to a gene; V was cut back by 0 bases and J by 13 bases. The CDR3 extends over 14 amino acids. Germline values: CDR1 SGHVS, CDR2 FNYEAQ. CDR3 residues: CASSLAELAGIQFF. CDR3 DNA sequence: TGTGCCAGCAGCTTAGCGGAGCTAGCGGGCATACAGTTCTTC.

In DNA, the CDR3 is TGTGCCAGCAGCTTAGAAGGCATACGTGCTACCTACGAGCAGTACTTC. Translation gives CASSLEGIRATYEQYF. The V gene is TRBV7-9, the J gene TRBJ2-7; D uncertain. V was clipped by 1 base and J by 2 bases, with 15 bases between them. The CDR3 has 16 amino acids. Germline CDR1 is SEHNR and CDR2 is FQNEAQ (reference sequence).

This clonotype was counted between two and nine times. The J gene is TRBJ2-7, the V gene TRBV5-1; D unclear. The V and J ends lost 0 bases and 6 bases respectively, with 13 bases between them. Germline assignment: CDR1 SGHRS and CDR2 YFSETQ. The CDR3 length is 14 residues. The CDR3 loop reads CASSLEGSLSEQYF. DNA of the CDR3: TGCGCCAGCAGCTTGGAGGGTAGTCTGAGCGAGCAGTACTTC.

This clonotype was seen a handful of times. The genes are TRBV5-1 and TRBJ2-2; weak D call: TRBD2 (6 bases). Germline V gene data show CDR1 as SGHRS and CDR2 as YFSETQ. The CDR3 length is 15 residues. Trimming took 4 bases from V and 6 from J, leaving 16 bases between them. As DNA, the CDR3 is TGCGCCAGCAGCCCACAAGCCGGGGGAGCCGGGGAGCTGTTTTTT. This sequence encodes CASSPQAGGAGELFF. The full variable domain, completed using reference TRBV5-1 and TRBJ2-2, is KAGVTQTPRYLIKTRGQQVTLSCSPISGHRSVSWYQQTPGQGLQFLFEYFSETQRNKGNFPGRFSGRQFSNSRSEMNVSTLELGDSALYLCASSPQAGGAGELFFGEGSRLTVL.

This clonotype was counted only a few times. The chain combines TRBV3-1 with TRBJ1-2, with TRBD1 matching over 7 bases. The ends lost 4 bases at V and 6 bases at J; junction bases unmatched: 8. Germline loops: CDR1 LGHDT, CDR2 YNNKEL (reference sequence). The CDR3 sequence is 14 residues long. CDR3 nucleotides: TGTGCCAGCAGCCTCGGACAGGCGAACAATGGCTACACCTTC. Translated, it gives CASSLGQANNGYTF.

The CDR3 nucleotides read TGTGCCAGCGGGCAGGGGGCTGGATCGAACACCGGGGAGCTGTTTTTT. Protein: CASGQGAGSNTGELFF. V usage is TRBV11-3 and J usage is TRBJ2-2, with 8 positions matching TRBD1. The CDR3 sequence is 16 residues long. Unmatched junction bases numbered 8, after V lost 8 bases and J lost 0 bases. Looked up from germline, CDR1 is SGHNT and CDR2 is YENEEA.

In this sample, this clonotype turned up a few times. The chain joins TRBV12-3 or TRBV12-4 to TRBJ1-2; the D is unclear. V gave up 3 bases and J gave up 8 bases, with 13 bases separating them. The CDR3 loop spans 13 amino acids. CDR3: CASSLARLGGYTF. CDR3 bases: TGTGCCAGCAGTTTGGCCAGGTTAGGAGGCTACACCTTC.

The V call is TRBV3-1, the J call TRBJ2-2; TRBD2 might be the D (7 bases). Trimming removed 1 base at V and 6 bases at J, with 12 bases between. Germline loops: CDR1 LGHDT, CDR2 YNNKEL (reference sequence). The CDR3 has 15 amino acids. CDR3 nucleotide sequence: TGTGCCAGCAGCCAAGTCGGGGGGCTGGCCGGGGAGCTGTTTTTT. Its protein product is CASSQVGGLAGELFF.

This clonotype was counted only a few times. CDR3 loop: CASSPQSAGGPDTQYF. CDR3 in DNA: TGTGCCAGCAGCCCCCAATCGGCAGGGGGACCAGATACGCAGTATTTT. V gene TRBV7-2 combines with J gene TRBJ2-3; the match to TRBD1 covers 7 bases. The CDR3 consists of 16 residues. The germline CDR1 and CDR2 sequences are SGHTA and FQGNSA. V lost 5 bases and J lost 4; bases outside the gene matches: 12.

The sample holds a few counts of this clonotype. CDR3 nucleotides: TGTGCCAGCAGCTTGGTCTCTGACTATGGCTACACCTTC. This encodes CASSLVSDYGYTF. The rearrangement uses TRBV5-5 and TRBJ1-2, with D unclear. Germline V gives CDR1 SGHKS, CDR2 YYEKEE (reference sequence). The length of the CDR3 is 13 residues. Trimming pared 0 bases from V and 3 bases from J, leaving 6 bases between. The complete variable domain, with remaining parts taken from reference TRBV5-5 and TRBJ1-2, reads DAGVTQSPTHLIKTRGQQVTLRCSPISGHKSVSWYQQVLGQGPQFIFQYYEKEERGRGNFPDRFSARQFPNYSSELNVNALLLGDSALYLCASSLVSDYGYTFGSGTRLTVV.

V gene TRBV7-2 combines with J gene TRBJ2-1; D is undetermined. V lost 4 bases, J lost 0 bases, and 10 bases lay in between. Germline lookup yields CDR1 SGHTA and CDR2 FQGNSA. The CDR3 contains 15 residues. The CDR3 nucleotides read TGTGCCAGCAGCTCCGGTAGCCGCTCCTACAATGAGCAGTTCTTC. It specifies CASSSGSRSYNEQFF.

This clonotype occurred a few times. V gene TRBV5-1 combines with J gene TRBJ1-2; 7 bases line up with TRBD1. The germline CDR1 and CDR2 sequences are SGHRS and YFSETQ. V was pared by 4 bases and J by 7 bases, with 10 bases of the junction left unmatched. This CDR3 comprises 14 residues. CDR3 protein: CASSTTGVGSGYTF. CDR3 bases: TGCGCCAGCAGCACAACAGGGGTCGGGAGTGGCTACACCTTC.

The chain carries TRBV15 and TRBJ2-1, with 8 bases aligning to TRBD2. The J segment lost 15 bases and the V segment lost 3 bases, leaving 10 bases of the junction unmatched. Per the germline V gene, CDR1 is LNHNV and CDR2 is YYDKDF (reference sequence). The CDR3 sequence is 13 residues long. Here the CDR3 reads CATSSPVSREVFF. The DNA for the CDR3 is TGTGCCACCAGCAGCCCCGTTTCGCGGGAGGTGTTCTTC.